This TCR beta chain was sequenced in a study of blood T cell repertoires in COVID-19. Study context: T cells, B-cell-depleted T cells, or PBMCs supplied cDNA or gDNA.

V lost 2 bases, J lost 4 bases, and 8 bases stayed unmatched. The V gene's germline CDR1 is MNHEY and CDR2 SMNVEV (reference sequence). CDR3 length equals 17 residues. Here immunoSEQ multiplex PCR was the method, and the copy in TCRdb shows in-frame clones only, minus some. The sample holds 25,000 to 35,000 clones, approximately 91% seen once. This clone appeared a single time. The material sequenced was peripheral blood. This receptor was taken from a human donor in a cohort sampled during active COVID-19. The V call is TRBV27, the J call TRBJ2-1, with 10 bases identical to TRBD2. CDR3 coding DNA: TGTGCCAGCAGTTTAAGACTAGCGGGCGGGCAATACAATGAGCAGTTCTTC. Amino acids: CASSLRLAGGQYNEQFF.